What follows are 30 T cell receptor beta chains derived from one specimen sequenced in a study of early T cells in non-severe SARS-CoV-2 infection. From the 5' RACE reads, TCRdb called clonotypes with MiXCR, one entry per CDR3 protein. The repertoire consists of about 64,000 distinct CDR3 sequences, with roughly 13% occurring once and the leading ten covering over 1.1%. Specimen: whole blood, collected at baseline. These receptors were collected from an adult who was a healthcare worker with PCR-confirmed SARS-CoV-2 infection or an uninfected control (not recorded which).

Only a few counts were recorded for this clonotype. This chain links TRBV29-1 with TRBJ1-1; D gene unclear. The CDR3 totals 13 residues. Germline CDR1 is SQVTM and CDR2 is ANQGSEA. Trimming cost V 6 bases and J 1 base, with 12 bases left between them. CDR3 sequence: CSVARRANTEAFF. CDR3 nucleotide sequence: TGCAGCGTGGCCCGACGGGCGAACACTGAAGCTTTCTTT.

V usage is TRBV7-2 and J usage is TRBJ2-2; D may be TRBD2 (5 bases). The CDR3 spans 14 residues. V lost 5 bases, J lost 1 base, and 8 bases lay in between. Germline CDR1 SGHTA, CDR2 FQGNSA. The CDR3 here is CASSPRGNTGELFF. DNA for the CDR3: TGTGCCAGCAGCCCTCGGGGGAACACCGGGGAGCTGTTTTTT.

This clonotype was counted at least ten times. The genes are TRBV5-4 and TRBJ1-1, with unresolved D. From germline, CDR1 is SGHNT and CDR2 YYREEE (reference sequence). The CDR3 is made up of 14 amino acids. Deletions cut 1 base from V and 3 bases from J, with 10 bases between. CDR3 bases: TGTGCCAGCAGCTTGACGAGGGCGGACACTGAAGCTTTCTTT. This codes for CASSLTRADTEAFF.

This clonotype was observed a few times. V and J are TRBV9 and TRBJ1-6, with D hard to call. This CDR3 region has 13 residues. Trimming left V 2 bases short and J 8 bases short, with 8 bases between. Germline values: CDR1 SGDLS, CDR2 YYNGEE. The CDR3 DNA follows: TGTGCCAGCAGCGTCAAGGTTGATTCACCCCTCCACTTT. As protein: CASSVKVDSPLHF.

This clonotype was found a few times. The chain has TRBV20-1 and TRBJ2-1; TRBD1 matches at 7 bases. This CDR3 has 15 amino acids. V was pared by 6 bases and J by 5 bases, with 13 bases of the junction left unmatched. CDR1 is DFQATT and CDR2 is SNEGSKA in the germline V gene (reference sequence). The DNA for the CDR3 is TGCAGTGCCTTACCTGTGGGACAGTTCGACAATGAGCAGTTCTTC. Encoded protein: CSALPVGQFDNEQFF.

The V call is TRBV19, the J call TRBJ1-1, with D possibly TRBD1 on 6 matching bases. Germline CDR1 reads LNHDA; CDR2 reads SQIVND (reference sequence). This CDR3 spans 13 amino acids. Trimming removed 7 bases at V and 4 bases at J, with 13 bases between. CDR3 region: CASTYRVGTEAFF. In DNA form, the CDR3 reads TGTGCCAGTACATACAGGGTTGGCACTGAAGCTTTCTTT.

This clonotype was observed at least ten times. The J gene is TRBJ1-1, the V gene TRBV7-2; D perhaps matches TRBD1 (5 bases). Per germline, CDR1 SGHTA and CDR2 FQGNSA. The CDR3 runs to 13 residues. V lost 1 base and J 3 bases, leaving 6 bases between the germline ends. The CDR3 DNA follows: TGTGCCAGCAGCTTAGTGGGGGACACTGAAGCTTTCTTT. The encoded protein is CASSLVGDTEAFF.

This clonotype turned up a few times. V is TRBV10-3 and J is TRBJ1-2; 7 nucleotides match TRBD1. The CDR3 totals 14 residues. Losses at the gene ends were 7 bases for V and 2 bases for J; bases not matched to a gene: 7. The germline gives CDR1 ENHRY, CDR2 SYGVKD. CDR3 region: CAITGQEGNYGYTF. As DNA, the CDR3 is TGTGCCATCACCGGACAGGAGGGCAACTATGGCTACACCTTC.

The chain has TRBV28 and TRBJ1-5; D is unresolved. Germline V gives CDR1 MDHEN, CDR2 SYDVKM. The length of the CDR3 is 9 residues. Trimming took off 5 bases at V and 9 bases at J, with 2 bases between the two ends. CDR3 DNA sequence: TGTGCCAGCAGTATGCCCCAGCATTTT. Translation gives CASSMPQHF.

This chain uses TRBV6-2 or TRBV6-3 with TRBJ2-1; 7 positions match TRBD1. V lost 1 base to trimming and J lost 14 bases; unmatched junction nucleotides: 2. This CDR3 comprises 11 residues. The germline V gene encodes CDR1 MNHEY and CDR2 SVGEGT. The CDR3 region is CASSYWTGKFF. DNA of the CDR3: TGTGCCAGCAGTTACTGGACAGGAAAGTTCTTC.

V and J are TRBV9 and TRBJ1-1; D gene unclear. CDR1 is SGDLS, CDR2 YYNGEE, per germline. Trimming removed 7 bases at V and 3 bases at J, with 13 bases between. This CDR3 has 13 residues. This chain's CDR3 is CASSTIYYTEAFF. In DNA form, the CDR3 reads TGTGCCAGCTCCACCATTTACTACACTGAAGCTTTCTTT.

The chain carries TRBV5-1 and TRBJ2-3, with D possibly TRBD2 on 5 matching bases. Germline V lookup: CDR1 SGHRS, CDR2 YFSETQ. Trimming took off 0 bases at V and 4 bases at J, with 18 bases between the two ends. The CDR3 is 17 amino acids. CDR3 amino acids: CASSLDTRYFVADTQYF. CDR3 bases: TGCGCCAGCAGCTTGGATACTAGGTATTTCGTCGCAGATACGCAGTATTTT.

This clonotype has ten or more counts. V and J are TRBV12-3 or TRBV12-4 and TRBJ1-5, with 9 bases aligning to TRBD1. V shed 6 bases and J 4 bases; nucleotides not matched to a gene: 1. The CDR3 totals 13 residues. The CDR3 DNA sequence: TGTGCCAGCAGGGGGACAGGGAATCAGCCCCAGCATTTT. The encoded protein is CASRGTGNQPQHF.

The chain couples TRBV20-1 to TRBJ2-7; tentatively, D is TRBD2 (5 bases). The V and J ends lost 5 bases and 7 bases respectively, with 24 bases between them. From germline, CDR1 is DFQATT and CDR2 SNEGSKA (reference sequence). The CDR3 loop spans 15 amino acids. Written as DNA, the CDR3 is TGCAGTGCTGAGGATAAAAACCTCCCTACTAGAGAGCAGTACTTC. This gives the protein CSAEDKNLPTREQYF.

This clonotype was detected only a few times. This chain links TRBV20-1 with TRBJ1-2; weak D call: TRBD1 (6 bases). V gave up 6 bases and J gave up 1 base, with 12 bases separating them. Germline loops: CDR1 DFQATT, CDR2 SNEGSKA (reference sequence). The CDR3 is 13 amino acids. The CDR3 nucleotides read TGCAGTGCGACACAGGGAGATAACTATGGCTACACCTTC. It encodes CSATQGDNYGYTF.

This clonotype was detected many times. The CDR3 region is CASSLVGEYEQYF. In nucleotides, the CDR3 is TGTGCCAGCAGCTTAGTTGGGGAATACGAGCAGTACTTC. This chain joins TRBV7-2 and TRBJ2-7; D gene uncertain. V lost 1 base and J 4 bases, leaving 8 bases between the germline ends. The germline V gene has CDR1 SGHTA and CDR2 FQGNSA. This CDR3 has 13 residues.

V is TRBV6-5 and J is TRBJ2-3; D remains ambiguous. V was cut by 0 bases and J by 1 base, with 20 bases left in between. The CDR3 is made up of 19 amino acids. Germline V gives CDR1 MNHEY, CDR2 SVGAGI. DNA for the CDR3: TGTGCCAGCAGTTACTCGGGGTCAGCAAGTCCCCTCGGCACAGATACGCAGTATTTT. This codes for CASSYSGSASPLGTDTQYF.

Many counts were recorded for this clonotype. The CDR3: CAWRWTGGEKLFF. CDR3 nucleotide sequence: TGTGCCTGGAGGTGGACAGGGGGCGAAAAACTGTTTTTT. This chain links TRBV30 with TRBJ1-4; TRBD1 aligns across 11 bases. The CDR3 runs 13 residues. The V gene's germline CDR1 is GTSNPN and CDR2 SVGIG (reference sequence). The V and J ends lost 3 bases and 8 bases, in that order; junction bases with no gene match: 2.

The V call is TRBV6-2 or TRBV6-3, the J call TRBJ1-1; 9 positions agree with TRBD1. The germline gives CDR1 MNHEY, CDR2 SVGEGT. This CDR3 has 13 residues. Trimming cost V 6 bases and J 4 bases; bases outside gene matches: 3. The CDR3 region has the DNA TGTGCCAGCAGCTTGGGACAGGGCACTGAAGCTTTCTTT. Translating gives CASSLGQGTEAFF.

This clonotype has ten or more counts. This chain links TRBV7-6 with TRBJ1-4; 7 bases match TRBD1. Losses at the gene ends were 2 bases for V and 6 bases for J; bases not matched to a gene: 0. The CDR3 is 13 residues long. Germline-derived CDR1 and CDR2 are SGHVS and FNYEAQ. CDR3 nucleotides: TGTGCCAGCAGCTTAACAGGGGATGAAAAACTGTTTTTT. Translating it yields CASSLTGDEKLFF.

This clonotype turned up a few times. The chain links TRBV28 to TRBJ2-7; tentatively, D is TRBD1 (5 bases). The CDR3 spans 15 residues. V lost 6 bases to trimming and J lost 0 bases, with 15 bases between them. CDR1 MDHEN and CDR2 SYDVKM come from the germline V gene. This CDR3 reads CASSYGARSSYEQYF. The CDR3 DNA reads as TGTGCCAGCAGCTATGGGGCACGAAGCTCCTACGAGCAGTACTTC. The full variable domain, with the rest looked up from reference TRBV28 and TRBJ2-7, is DVKVTQSSRYLVKRTGEKVFLECVQDMDHENMFWYRQDPGLGLRLIYFSYDVKMKEKGDIPEGYSVSREKKERFSLILESASTNQTSMYLCASSYGARSSYEQYFGPGTRLTVT.

The chain links TRBV12-5 to TRBJ2-7; 8 bases match TRBD1. The trim removed 2 bases at V and 2 bases at J, leaving 11 bases unmatched. Germline CDR1 LGHNT, CDR2 FRNRAP. The CDR3 sequence is 17 residues long. The CDR3 here is CASGLPRTWDRTYEQYF. Here the CDR3 DNA reads TGTGCTAGTGGTTTGCCCCGTACGTGGGACAGGACCTACGAGCAGTACTTC.

This clonotype was seen ten or more times. The chain's CDR3 is CASSFCIPGLNEQFF. CDR3 in DNA: TGTGCCAGCAGCTTTTGTATCCCGGGCTTGAATGAGCAGTTCTTC. This sequence joins TRBV12-1 and TRBJ2-1; TRBD1, the table's D call, lacks a check against the DNA. TRBV12-1 is an annotated pseudogene. There are 15 residues in the CDR3.

The chain is built from TRBV11-2 and TRBJ2-2; no clear D gene. There are 15 residues in the CDR3. Trimming stripped 3 bases from V and 5 bases from J, with 13 bases between. CDR1 is SGHAT, CDR2 FQNNGV, per germline. CDR3 residues: CASSFVSARTGELFF. The CDR3 DNA is TGTGCCAGCAGCTTCGTGAGTGCAAGGACCGGGGAGCTGTTTTTT. Complete variable domain (other parts from reference TRBV11-2 and TRBJ2-2): EAGVAQSPRYKIIEKRQSVAFWCNPISGHATLYWYQQILGQGPKLLIQFQNNGVVDDSQLPKDRFSAERLKGVDSTLKIQPAKLEDSAVYLCASSFVSARTGELFFGEGSRLTVL.

Concerning this clonotype itself: With a much larger clone just one base away, this may be a read error. This chain joins TRBV7-2 and TRBJ2-7, with D possibly being TRBD2 (6 bases). CDR3 length equals 13 residues. Germline values: CDR1 SGHTA, CDR2 FQGNSA. The CDR3 loop reads CASSIANLREPYF. The DNA for the CDR3 is TGTGCCAGCAGCATAGCCAACCTTCGGGAGCCGTACTTC.

This clonotype has only a few counts. The genes are TRBV7-9 and TRBJ1-1; D call uncertain. The V gene lost 3 bases and the J gene lost 3 bases, with 8 bases spanning the gap. This CDR3 has 13 amino acids. Per the germline V gene, CDR1 is SEHNR and CDR2 is FQNEAQ (reference sequence). The CDR3 here is CASSFGVDTEAFF. The CDR3 DNA sequence: TGTGCCAGCAGCTTTGGGGTTGACACTGAAGCTTTCTTT.

A few counts support this clonotype. J is TRBJ2-1 and V is TRBV3-1, with a tentative D call TRBD1 (6 bases). Germline V gene sequence: CDR1 LGHDT, CDR2 YNNKEL (reference sequence). Trimming stripped 1 base from V and 9 bases from J, with 10 bases between. The CDR3 contains 13 residues. CDR3 residues: CASSQVVGGEQFF. In DNA form, the CDR3 reads TGTGCCAGCAGCCAAGTCGTAGGGGGTGAGCAGTTCTTC.

The table lists this clonotype with many counts. The chain carries TRBV29-1 and TRBJ2-7, with D possibly matching TRBD1 (6 bases). CDR1 is SQVTM, CDR2 ANQGSEA, per germline. The CDR3 covers 11 residues. V gave up 0 bases and J gave up 12 bases, with 12 bases separating them. In nucleotides, the CDR3 is TGCAGCGTTGAAGATCAGGGCAGGGGGTACTTC. The encoded protein is CSVEDQGRGYF.

In its sample, this clonotype was seen many times. The genes are TRBV9 and TRBJ1-4; TRBD1 aligns across 9 bases. This CDR3 comprises 15 residues. The germline CDR1 and CDR2 sequences are SGDLS and YYNGEE. Unmatched junction bases numbered 7, after V lost 4 bases and J lost 6 bases. The CDR3 bases are TGTGCCAGCAGCCTTACAGGGGGCATTGATGAAAAACTGTTTTTT. It encodes CASSLTGGIDEKLFF.

The chain couples TRBV27 to TRBJ2-7; 9 positions agree with TRBD2. The CDR3 spans 15 residues. V lost 7 bases to trimming and J lost 7 bases; unmatched junction nucleotides: 14. From germline, CDR1 is MNHEY and CDR2 SMNVEV (reference sequence). The CDR3 protein is CASTPLAGGPGEQYF. The DNA of the CDR3 is TGTGCCAGCACCCCCCTCGCGGGAGGGCCGGGTGAGCAGTACTTC.